The 21 T cell receptor beta chains given below trace back to one sample, sequenced in a study of technical replicates of blood from a handful of donors (dated 2017 in TCRdb). The library was prepared using the immunoSEQ multiplex PCR assay. Entries here come from immuneACCESS through TCRdb and include only in-frame sequences with V and J called. Some clones fail to appear in such tables; in the studies checked, an unresolved V gene covers under half of the shortfall, and the cause of the remainder is unknown. For this sample the table gives about 79,000 clones, of which 75% to 95% were detected only once. In total, the top ten clones hold approximately 0.4% of the sample. Sequenced material: T cells isolated from PBMCs. These receptors all stem from a human donor in good health. Some clones in this sample may be carry-over from other donors' samples.

This clone was observed a single time. The V gene is TRBV5-6, the J gene TRBJ2-7; the D gene is possibly TRBD2 (6 bases). CDR3 length: 14 amino acids. Germline assignment: CDR1 SGHDT and CDR2 YYEEEE. The V end was cut by 2 bases, the J end by 0 bases, with 9 bases between. CDR3 nucleotide sequence: TGTGCCAGCAGCTTCCCCGGGAGCTCCTACGAGCAGTACTTC. This sequence encodes CASSFPGSSYEQYF. The variable domain in full, with the rest retrieved from reference TRBV5-6 and TRBJ2-7, is DAGVTQSPTHLIKTRGQQVTLRCSPKSGHDTVSWYQQALGQGPQFIFQYYEEEERQRGNFPDRFSGHQFPNYSSELNVNALLLGDSALYLCASSFPGSSYEQYFGPGTRLTVT.

The chain joins TRBV5-6 to TRBJ1-4; 9 bases align to TRBD1. The germline CDR1 and CDR2 sequences are SGHDT and YYEEEE. This CDR3 is 16 amino acids long. Trimming cost V 4 bases and J 2 bases; bases outside gene matches: 6. The CDR3 reads CASSPDRGATNEKLFF. The CDR3 DNA sequence: TGTGCCAGCAGCCCCGACAGGGGGGCGACTAATGAAAAACTGTTTTTT. Drawing the rest from reference TRBV5-6 and TRBJ1-4, the complete variable domain is DAGVTQSPTHLIKTRGQQVTLRCSPKSGHDTVSWYQQALGQGPQFIFQYYEEEERQRGNFPDRFSGHQFPNYSSELNVNALLLGDSALYLCASSPDRGATNEKLFFGSGTQLSVL.

This chain uses TRBV6-5 with TRBJ2-1; unclear D gene. From germline, CDR1 is MNHEY and CDR2 SVGAGI. Trimming removed 2 bases at V and 4 bases at J, with 9 bases between. CDR3 length equals 14 residues. DNA of the CDR3: TGTGCCAGCAGTTACGGCCAACATTACAATGAGCAGTTCTTC. Its protein product is CASSYGQHYNEQFF.

The gene calls are TRBV9 and TRBJ2-7; D unclear. In germline, CDR1 is SGDLS, CDR2 YYNGEE. Trimming took 0 bases from V and 0 from J, leaving 7 bases between them. This CDR3 is 14 amino acids long. In DNA form, the CDR3 reads TGTGCCAGCAGCGTAGCGAGCGCCTCCTACGAGCAGTACTTC. It encodes CASSVASASYEQYF.

The chain has TRBV19 and TRBJ2-7, with 12 bases matching TRBD2. V gave up 10 bases and J gave up 4 bases; unmatched junction bases: 5. Per the germline V gene, CDR1 is LNHDA and CDR2 is SQIVND (reference sequence). This CDR3 comprises 13 residues. The DNA for the CDR3 is TGTGCCACCAGACTAGCGGGAGCTTACGAGCAGTACTTC. It yields the protein CATRLAGAYEQYF.

This chain joins TRBV6-5 and TRBJ1-1; D not resolved. Germline-derived CDR1 and CDR2 are MNHEY and SVGAGI. Between the trimmed V and J ends, which lost 3 bases and 8 bases, there was a span of 7 bases. This CDR3 comprises 11 residues. For the CDR3, the DNA is TGTGCCAGCAGTTATCGTCAGGAAGCTTTCTTT. Protein sequence: CASSYRQEAFF.

The chain joins TRBV18 to TRBJ2-1; D is possibly TRBD1 (6 bases). The CDR3 has 14 residues. V was pared by 6 bases and J by 6 bases, with 15 bases between. Germline V gene sequence: CDR1 KGHSH, CDR2 LQKENI. The CDR3: CASSPMTGLNEQFF. CDR3 DNA: TGTGCCAGCTCCCCTATGACAGGTCTCAATGAGCAGTTCTTC.

The chain employs TRBV4-1 and TRBJ2-7; D unclear. Germline CDR1 and CDR2: MGHRA and YSYEKL. V shed 0 bases and J shed 0 bases, with 9 bases lying between them. The CDR3 consists of 15 residues. The CDR3 here is CASSQDKAGSYEQYF. CDR3 in DNA: TGCGCCAGCAGCCAAGATAAAGCCGGCTCCTACGAGCAGTACTTC.

The rearrangement links TRBV28 to TRBJ1-2, with a tentative D call TRBD1 (5 bases). The V and J ends lost 3 bases and 4 bases respectively, with 18 bases between them. The CDR3 is made up of 16 amino acids. Germline V CDR1 and CDR2: MDHEN, SYDVKM. Here the CDR3 reads CASSLGGTSGLYGYTF. The CDR3 DNA reads as TGTGCCAGCAGTTTGGGGGGTACCAGCGGCCTCTATGGCTACACCTTC.

The chain carries TRBV6-1 and TRBJ1-1, with D possibly being TRBD1 (6 bases). The CDR3 has 13 amino acids. Trimming pared 6 bases from V and 6 bases from J, leaving 14 bases between. The germline CDR1 and CDR2 sequences are MNHNS and SASEGT. DNA for the CDR3: TGTGCCAGCAGGAAACAGGGTCGGGCTGAAGCTTTCTTT. Its protein product is CASRKQGRAEAFF.

The rearrangement joins TRBV28 to TRBJ2-5; D may be TRBD1 (6 bases). This CDR3 contains 14 residues. With 5 bases removed from V and 4 bases from J, the gap between germline ends came to 14 bases. Germline values: CDR1 MDHEN, CDR2 SYDVKM. CDR3 region: CASSRAGVGETQYF. CDR3 DNA sequence: TGTGCCAGCAGTCGAGCAGGGGTGGGAGAGACCCAGTACTTC.

In this sample, this clone turned up once. This rearrangement joins TRBV4-1 to TRBJ2-7, with D possibly being TRBD1 (5 bases). The CDR3 covers 15 residues. Looked up from germline, CDR1 is MGHRA and CDR2 is YSYEKL. V lost 4 bases to trimming and J lost 2 bases, with 15 bases between them. CDR3 sequence: CASSLEPTATYEQYF. CDR3 coding DNA: TGCGCCAGCAGCCTGGAACCGACAGCGACCTACGAGCAGTACTTC.

This chain connects TRBV5-3 to TRBJ1-2; D is undetermined. TRBV5-3 has ORF status, its function being uncertain. The V gene lost 4 bases and the J gene lost 8 bases, with 21 bases spanning the gap. The CDR3 length is 15 residues. The CDR3 reads CARSPRWVPEIGYTF. The CDR3 DNA sequence: TGTGCCAGAAGCCCGAGATGGGTCCCGGAGATCGGCTACACCTTC.

This chain uses TRBV29-1 with TRBJ2-7, with D maybe TRBD1 (5 bases). There are 12 residues in the CDR3. V was shortened by 3 bases and J by 3 bases, with 9 bases between the two germline ends. Per germline, CDR1 SQVTM and CDR2 ANQGSEA. Here the CDR3 DNA reads TGCAGCGTTGAGACAGAAAACTACGAGCAGTACTTC. Translating gives CSVETENYEQYF.

J is TRBJ2-1 and V is TRBV7-2, with TRBD2 matching 9 bases. The V gene end was trimmed by 0 bases and the J gene end by 5 bases; junction bases not matched to a gene: 8. Germline CDR1 SGHTA, CDR2 FQGNSA. This CDR3 contains 17 residues. In DNA form, the CDR3 reads TGTGCCAGCAGCTTAGCGCTGAGCGGGAGGAATAACAATGAGCAGTTCTTC. Its translation is CASSLALSGRNNNEQFF.

The chain carries TRBV5-1 and TRBJ2-5; 14 bases align to TRBD2. Trimming took 2 bases from V and 5 from J; bases not matched to a gene: 2. CDR3 length: 15 amino acids. The germline gives CDR1 SGHRS, CDR2 YFSETQ. The CDR3 reads CASSFGTSGSETQYF. The CDR3 DNA follows: TGCGCCAGCAGCTTCGGGACTAGCGGGAGTGAGACCCAGTACTTC.

This sequence joins TRBV6-5 and TRBJ2-7; a possible D gene is TRBD1 (6 bases). With 3 bases removed from V and 3 bases from J, the gap between germline ends came to 18 bases. The germline V gene encodes CDR1 MNHEY and CDR2 SVGAGI. This CDR3 spans 16 amino acids. CDR3 bases: TGTGCCAGCAGTTATAATAAGCCAGGGGACAACTACGAGCAGTACTTC. Its translation is CASSYNKPGDNYEQYF.

The chain joins TRBV28 to TRBJ1-1, with TRBD1 as a possible D gene (5 bases). The V end lost 8 bases, the J end lost 1 base, and 14 bases lay between the germline ends. Germline V CDR1 and CDR2: MDHEN, SYDVKM. The CDR3 sequence is 14 residues long. DNA of the CDR3: TGTGCCAGCGTTTATTCGGGGGGGAACACTGAAGCTTTCTTT. As protein: CASVYSGGNTEAFF.

This rearrangement joins TRBV5-1 to TRBJ1-2; maybe TRBD1 (5 bases). The CDR3 is 14 amino acids. Germline V CDR1 and CDR2: SGHRS, YFSETQ. Trimming took off 0 bases at V and 0 bases at J, with 6 bases between the two ends. CDR3 coding DNA: TGCGCCAGCAGCTTGGGGGACTCTAACTATGGCTACACCTTC. Amino acids: CASSLGDSNYGYTF.

The CDR3 sequence is CASSEYLRGNEKLFF. DNA for the CDR3: TGTGCCAGCAGTGAATATCTCCGGGGTAATGAAAAACTGTTTTTT. The chain uses TRBV25-1 and TRBJ1-4, with D hard to call. V was pared by 0 bases and J by 4 bases, with 9 bases between. CDR1 is MGHDK, CDR2 SYGVNS, per germline. This CDR3 region has 15 residues.

V gene TRBV19 combines with J gene TRBJ2-7; D unclear. The length of the CDR3 is 13 residues. V lost 5 bases, J lost 4 bases, and 12 bases lay in between. Germline loops: CDR1 LNHDA, CDR2 SQIVND (reference sequence). CDR3 amino acids: CASSSTIIYEQYF. The CDR3 DNA follows: TGTGCCAGTAGTTCTACTATTATATACGAGCAGTACTTC.